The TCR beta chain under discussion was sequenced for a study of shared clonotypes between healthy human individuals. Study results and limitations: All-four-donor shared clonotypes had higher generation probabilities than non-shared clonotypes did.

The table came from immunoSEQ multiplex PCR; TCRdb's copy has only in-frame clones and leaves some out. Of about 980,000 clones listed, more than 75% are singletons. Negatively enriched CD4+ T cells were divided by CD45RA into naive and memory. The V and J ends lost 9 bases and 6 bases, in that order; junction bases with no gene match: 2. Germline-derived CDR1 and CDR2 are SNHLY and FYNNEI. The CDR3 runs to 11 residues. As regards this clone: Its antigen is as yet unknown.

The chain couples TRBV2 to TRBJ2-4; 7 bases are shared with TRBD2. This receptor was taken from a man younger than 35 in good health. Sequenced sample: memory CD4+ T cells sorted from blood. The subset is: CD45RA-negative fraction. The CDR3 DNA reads TGTGCCAGTTTAGCGGGAAACATTCAGTACTTC. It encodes CASLAGNIQYF.